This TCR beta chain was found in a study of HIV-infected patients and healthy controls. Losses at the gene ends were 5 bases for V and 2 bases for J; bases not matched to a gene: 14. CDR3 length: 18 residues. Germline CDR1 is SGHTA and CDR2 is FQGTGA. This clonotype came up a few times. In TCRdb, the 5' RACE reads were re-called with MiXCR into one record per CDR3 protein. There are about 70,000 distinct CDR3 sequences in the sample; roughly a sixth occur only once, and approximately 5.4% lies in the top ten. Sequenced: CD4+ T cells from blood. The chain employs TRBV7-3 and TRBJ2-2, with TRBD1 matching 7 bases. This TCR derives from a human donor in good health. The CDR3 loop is CASSPNPPRQGNTGELFF. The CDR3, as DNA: TGTGCCAGCAGCCCGAACCCCCCGAGACAGGGCAACACCGGGGAGCTGTTTTTT.